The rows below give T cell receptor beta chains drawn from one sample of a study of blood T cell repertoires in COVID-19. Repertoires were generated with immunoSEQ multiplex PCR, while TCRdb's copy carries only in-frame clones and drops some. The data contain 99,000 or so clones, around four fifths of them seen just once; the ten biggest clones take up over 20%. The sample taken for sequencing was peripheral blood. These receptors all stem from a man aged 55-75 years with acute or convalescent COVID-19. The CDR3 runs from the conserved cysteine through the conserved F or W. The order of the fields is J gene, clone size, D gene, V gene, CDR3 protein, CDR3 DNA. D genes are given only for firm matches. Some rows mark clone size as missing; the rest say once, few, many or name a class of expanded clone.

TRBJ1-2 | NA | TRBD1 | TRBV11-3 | CASSLGSDRGLGYTF | TGTGCCAGCAGCTTAGGCTCGGACAGGGGCTTAGGCTACACCTTC
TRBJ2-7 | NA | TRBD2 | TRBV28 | CASRRGLAYYEQYF | TGTGCCAGCAGGAGGGGACTAGCGTACTACGAGCAGTACTTC
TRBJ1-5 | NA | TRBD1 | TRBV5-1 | CASSLGDRGEQPQHF | TGCGCCAGCAGCTTGGGCGACAGGGGTGAACAGCCCCAGCATTTT
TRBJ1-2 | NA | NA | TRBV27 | CASRPTNSRVRGYTF | TGTGCCAGCAGACCCACTAATTCTCGAGTTCGGGGCTACACCTTC
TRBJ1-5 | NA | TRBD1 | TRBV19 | CASSGTGGRGNQPQHF | TGTGCCAGTAGTGGTACAGGGGGCAGGGGCAATCAGCCCCAGCATTTT
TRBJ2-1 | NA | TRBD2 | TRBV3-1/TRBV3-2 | CASSPLSGSSYNEQFF | TGTGCCAGCAGCCCTTTGAGCGGGAGCTCCTACAATGAGCAGTTCTTC
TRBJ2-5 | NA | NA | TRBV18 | CASSPTGTPETQYF | TGTGCCAGCTCACCCACCGGGACACCCGAGACCCAGTACTTC
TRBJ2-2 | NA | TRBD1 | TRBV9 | CASSSRGQGAPGGELFF | TGTGCCAGCAGCTCAAGGGGGCAGGGGGCTCCTGGCGGGGAGCTGTTTTTT
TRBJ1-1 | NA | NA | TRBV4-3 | CASSQEGSSAEAFF | TGCGCCAGCAGCCAAGAAGGGAGCTCTGCTGAAGCTTTCTTT
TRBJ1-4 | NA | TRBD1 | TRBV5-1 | CASSEGPGQGKLFF | TGCGCCAGCAGCGAGGGACCCGGACAGGGAAAACTGTTTTTT
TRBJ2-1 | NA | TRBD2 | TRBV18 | CASSPGLAGAFYNEQFF | TGTGCCAGCTCACCAGGCTTAGCGGGAGCTTTCTACAATGAGCAGTTCTTC
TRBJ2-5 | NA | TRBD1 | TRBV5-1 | CASSLVGQGAETQYF | TGCGCCAGCAGCTTGGTTGGACAGGGGGCAGAGACCCAGTACTTC
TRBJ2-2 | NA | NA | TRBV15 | CATSRDGTLTGELFF | TGTGCCACCAGCAGGGACGGGACTCTCACCGGGGAGCTGTTTTTT
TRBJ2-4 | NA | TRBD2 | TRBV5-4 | CASSRTSGRAWDIQYF | TGTGCCAGCAGCCGAACTAGCGGGAGGGCTTGGGACATTCAGTACTTC
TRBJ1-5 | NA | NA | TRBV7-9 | CASSLGEGQPQHF | TGTGCCAGCAGCTTAGGGGAGGGTCAGCCCCAGCATTTT
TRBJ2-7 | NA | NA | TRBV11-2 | CASSSQGYEQYF | TGTGCCAGCAGCTCACAGGGCTACGAGCAGTACTTC
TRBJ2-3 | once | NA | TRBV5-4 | CASGGRSSTDTQYF | TGTGCCTCGGGGGGCAGATCTAGCACAGATACGCAGTATTTT
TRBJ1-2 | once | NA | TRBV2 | CASSELDGYTF | TGTGCCAGCAGTGAACTCGATGGCTACACCTTC
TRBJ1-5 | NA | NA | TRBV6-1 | CASTLMGRSQPQHF | TGTGCCAGCACTCTAATGGGGCGGAGCCAGCCCCAGCATTTT
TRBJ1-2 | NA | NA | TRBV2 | CASSDLANYGYTF | TGTGCCAGCAGTGACCTCGCTAACTATGGCTACACCTTC
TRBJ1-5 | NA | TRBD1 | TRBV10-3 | CAISGTGLGQPQHF | TGTGCCATCTCCGGGACAGGTCTTGGGCAGCCCCAGCATTTT
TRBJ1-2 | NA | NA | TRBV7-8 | CASSPMRDNYGYTF | TGTGCCAGCAGCCCTATGCGGGACAACTATGGCTACACCTTC
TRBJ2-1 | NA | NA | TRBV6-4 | CASSVGTGNEQFF | TGTGCCAGCAGCGTCGGGACTGGCAATGAGCAGTTCTTC
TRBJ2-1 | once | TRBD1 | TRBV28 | CASIGQGTGKQFF | TGTGCCAGCATCGGACAGGGGACGGGCAAGCAGTTCTTC
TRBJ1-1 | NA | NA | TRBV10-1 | CASSVSQAPRGAFF | TGCGCCAGCAGTGTTAGCCAGGCCCCCCGAGGGGCTTTCTTT
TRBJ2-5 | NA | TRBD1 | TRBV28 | CASSLGQGGEETQYF | TGTGCCAGCAGTTTAGGACAGGGGGGAGAAGAGACCCAGTACTTC
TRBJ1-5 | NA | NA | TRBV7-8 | CASSLLTYSNQPQHF | TGTGCCAGCAGCCTGTTAACATATAGCAATCAGCCCCAGCATTTT
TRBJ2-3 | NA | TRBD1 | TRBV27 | CASRRQGADTQYF | TGTGCCAGCAGACGACAGGGGGCAGATACGCAGTATTTT
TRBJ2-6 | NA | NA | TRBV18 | CASSPQNRAGANVLTF | TGTGCCAGCTCACCCCAAAACAGGGCTGGGGCCAACGTCCTGACTTTC
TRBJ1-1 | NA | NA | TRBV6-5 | CASSYYGEGTEAFF | TGTGCCAGCAGTTACTACGGGGAGGGAACTGAAGCTTTCTTT
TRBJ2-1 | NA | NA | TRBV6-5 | CASSSLTGGAQGQFF | TGTGCCAGCAGTTCCCTGACAGGTGGGGCCCAGGGGCAGTTCTTC
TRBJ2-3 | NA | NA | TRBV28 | CASRRQGQRASGTSTDTQYF | TGTGCCAGCAGGCGACAGGGGCAAAGGGCTAGCGGGACCAGCACAGATACGCAGTATTTT
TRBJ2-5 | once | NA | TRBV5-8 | CASSPIQETQYF | TGTGCCAGCAGCCCTATACAAGAGACCCAGTACTTC
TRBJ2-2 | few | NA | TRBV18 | CASSPPRGNTGELFF | TGTGCCAGCTCACCGCCCAGGGGTAACACCGGGGAGCTGTTTTTT
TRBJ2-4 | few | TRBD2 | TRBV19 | CASSTRTSGRNIQYF | TGTGCCAGTAGTACCAGGACTAGCGGGAGGAACATTCAGTACTTC
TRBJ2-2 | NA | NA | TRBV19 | CASSHQGGNTGELFF | TGTGCCAGTAGTCACCAGGGGGGGAACACCGGGGAGCTGTTTTTT
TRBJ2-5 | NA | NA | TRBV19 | CASRRQVQETQYF | TGTGCCAGTAGACGGCAGGTTCAAGAGACCCAGTACTTC
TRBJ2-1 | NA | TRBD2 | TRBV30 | CAWSVPRASGRGEQFF | TGTGCCTGGAGTGTACCCCGGGCTAGCGGGAGGGGAGAGCAGTTCTTC
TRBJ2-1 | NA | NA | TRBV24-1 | CATSDLGREYNEQFF | TGTGCCACCAGTGATTTGGGGCGGGAATACAATGAGCAGTTCTTC
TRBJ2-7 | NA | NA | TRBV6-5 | CASSYGDNYEQYF | TGTGCCAGCAGTTACGGGGACAACTACGAGCAGTACTTC
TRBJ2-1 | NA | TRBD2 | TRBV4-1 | CASSDEREGNEQFF | TGCGCCAGCAGCGATGAGCGGGAGGGAAATGAGCAGTTCTTC
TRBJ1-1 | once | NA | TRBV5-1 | CASSGTKGGQGTEAFF | TGCGCCAGCAGCGGGACAAAGGGGGGGCAGGGCACTGAAGCTTTCTTT
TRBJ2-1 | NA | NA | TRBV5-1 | CASSEGVNEQFF | TGCGCCAGCAGCGAGGGGGTCAATGAGCAGTTCTTC
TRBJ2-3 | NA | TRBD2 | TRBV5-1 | CASSLGLAGVMADTQYF | TGCGCCAGCAGCTTGGGTCTAGCGGGAGTCATGGCAGATACGCAGTATTTT
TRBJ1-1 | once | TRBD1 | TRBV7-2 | CASSYNDRGTEAFF | TGTGCCAGCAGCTACAACGACAGGGGCACTGAAGCTTTCTTT
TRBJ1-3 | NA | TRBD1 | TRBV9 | CASSPRTGLSGNTIYF | TGTGCCAGCAGCCCGAGGACAGGGCTCTCTGGAAACACCATATATTTT
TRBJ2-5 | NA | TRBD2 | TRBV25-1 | CASRTSSLLETQYF | TGTGCCAGCCGGACTAGTAGCTTATTAGAGACCCAGTACTTC
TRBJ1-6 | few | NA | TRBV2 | CASSARQTYNSPLHF | TGTGCCAGCAGTGCACGCCAGACTTATAATTCACCCCTCCACTTT
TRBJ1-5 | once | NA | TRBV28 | CASRKQDSNQPQHF | TGTGCCAGCAGGAAACAGGATAGCAATCAGCCCCAGCATTTT
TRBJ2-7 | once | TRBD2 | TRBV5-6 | CASSSRPWGTRSYEQYF | TGTGCCAGCAGCTCACGACCGTGGGGGACTAGATCGTACGAGCAGTACTTC
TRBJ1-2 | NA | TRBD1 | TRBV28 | CASSQTGRSYGYTF | TGTGCCAGCAGTCAGACAGGGAGGAGCTATGGCTACACCTTC
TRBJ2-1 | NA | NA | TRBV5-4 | CASRSDSFNEQFF | TGTGCCAGCAGGTCGGACTCGTTCAATGAGCAGTTCTTC